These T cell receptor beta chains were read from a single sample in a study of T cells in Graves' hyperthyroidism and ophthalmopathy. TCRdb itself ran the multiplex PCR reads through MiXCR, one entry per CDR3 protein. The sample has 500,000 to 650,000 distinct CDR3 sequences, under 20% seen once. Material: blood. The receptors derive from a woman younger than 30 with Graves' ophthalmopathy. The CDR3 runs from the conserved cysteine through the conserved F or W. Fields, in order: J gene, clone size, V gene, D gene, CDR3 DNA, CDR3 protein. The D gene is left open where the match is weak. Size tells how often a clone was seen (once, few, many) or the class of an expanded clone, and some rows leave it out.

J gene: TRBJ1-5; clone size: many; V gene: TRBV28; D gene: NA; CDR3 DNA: TGTGCCAGCAGTTTCGTCAATCAGCCCCAGCATTTT; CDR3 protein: CASSFVNQPQHF
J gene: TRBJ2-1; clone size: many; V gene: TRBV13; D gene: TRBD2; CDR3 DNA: TGTGCCAGCAACCCTAGCGGGGGAGCCAATGAGCAGTTCTTC; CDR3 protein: CASNPSGGANEQFF
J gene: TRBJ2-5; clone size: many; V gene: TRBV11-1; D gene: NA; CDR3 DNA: TGTGCCAGCAGCCCAAACAGGGTACAAGAGACCCAGTACTTC; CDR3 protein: CASSPNRVQETQYF
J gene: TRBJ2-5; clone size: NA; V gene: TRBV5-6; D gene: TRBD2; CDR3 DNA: TGTGCCAGCAGCCCATTCGTTGGACTAGCGGGAGACTTCCAAGAGACCCAGTACTTC; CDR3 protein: CASSPFVGLAGDFQETQYF
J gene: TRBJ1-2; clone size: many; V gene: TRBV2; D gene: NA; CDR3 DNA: TGTGCCAGCAGCAAAGGGAACCATCGTGTTGGCTACACCTTC; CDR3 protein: CASSKGNHRVGYTF
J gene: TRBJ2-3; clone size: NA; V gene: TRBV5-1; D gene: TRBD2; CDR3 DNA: TGCGCCAGCCGGGAGGGGTATGGCACAGATACGCAGTATTTT; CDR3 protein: CASREGYGTDTQYF
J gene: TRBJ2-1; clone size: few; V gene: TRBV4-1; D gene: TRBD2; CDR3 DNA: TGCGCCAGCAGCCAAGAGGCGGGAGGGGTTGAGCAGTTCTTC; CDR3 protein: CASSQEAGGVEQFF
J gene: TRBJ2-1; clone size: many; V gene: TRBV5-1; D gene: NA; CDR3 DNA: TGCGCCAGCAGCTTGGATAGTCGGCACAATGAGCAGTTCTTC; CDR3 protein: CASSLDSRHNEQFF
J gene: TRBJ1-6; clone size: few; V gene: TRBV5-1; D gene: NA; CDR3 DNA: TGCGCCAGCAGCTTGTATACAGACTACTCACCCCTCCACTTT; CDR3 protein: CASSLYTDYSPLHF
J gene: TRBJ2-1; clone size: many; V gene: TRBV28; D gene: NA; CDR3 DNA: TGTGCCAGCAGTTCAGGGACCGACACAAACAATGAGCAGTTCTTC; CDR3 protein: CASSSGTDTNNEQFF
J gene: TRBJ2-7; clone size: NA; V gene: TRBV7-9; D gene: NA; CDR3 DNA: TGTGCCAGCAGCGCGGCAGACGAGCAGTACTTC; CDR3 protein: CASSAADEQYF
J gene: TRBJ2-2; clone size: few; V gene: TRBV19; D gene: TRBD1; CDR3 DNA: TGTGCCAGTAGTATAGCGCTGGGACAGGGGGCTTACACCGGGGAGCTGTTTTTT; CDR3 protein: CASSIALGQGAYTGELFF
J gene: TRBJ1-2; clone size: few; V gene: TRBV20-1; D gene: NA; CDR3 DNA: TGCAGTGCTAGACAGCTGGACATTTCCTATGGCTACACCTTC; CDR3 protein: CSARQLDISYGYTF
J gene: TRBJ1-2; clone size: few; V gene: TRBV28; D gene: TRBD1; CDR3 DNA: TGTGCCAGCAGTCCACAGGGGTTCGGCTACACCTTC; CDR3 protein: CASSPQGFGYTF
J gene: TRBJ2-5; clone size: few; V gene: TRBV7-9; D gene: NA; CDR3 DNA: TGTGCCAGCAGCTTACAAATCATGAAGGGATGGGAGACCCAGTACTTC; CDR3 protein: CASSLQIMKGWETQYF
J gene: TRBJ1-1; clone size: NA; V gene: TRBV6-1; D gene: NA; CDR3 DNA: TGTGCCAGCACCTGGGATCAGGGGACCTTCCCTGAAGCTTTCTTT; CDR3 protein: CASTWDQGTFPEAFF
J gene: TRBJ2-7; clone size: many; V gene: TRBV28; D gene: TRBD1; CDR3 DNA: TGTGCCAGCAGTTTAACAGGGACAGCCGAGCAGTACTTC; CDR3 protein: CASSLTGTAEQYF
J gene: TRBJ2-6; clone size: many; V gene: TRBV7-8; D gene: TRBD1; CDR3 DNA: TGTGCCAGCAGCTCTTACCTTCCCGGGACAGGGAAGTCTGGGGCCAACGTCCTGACTTTC; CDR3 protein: CASSSYLPGTGKSGANVLTF
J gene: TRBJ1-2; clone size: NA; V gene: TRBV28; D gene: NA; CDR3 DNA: TGTGCCAGCAGTTCGAACCGGGACCTCCCTAACTATGGCTACACCTTC; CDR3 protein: CASSSNRDLPNYGYTF
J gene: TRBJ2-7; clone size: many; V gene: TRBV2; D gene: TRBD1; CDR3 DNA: TGTGCCAGCAGTGGGGGGGGGACAGGGAACTCCTACGAGCAGTACTTC; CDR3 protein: CASSGGGTGNSYEQYF
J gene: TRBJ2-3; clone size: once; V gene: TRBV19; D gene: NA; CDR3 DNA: TGTGCCAGTAGTTCGGAAGGCTTCATCGCAGATACGCAGTATTTT; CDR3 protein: CASSSEGFIADTQYF
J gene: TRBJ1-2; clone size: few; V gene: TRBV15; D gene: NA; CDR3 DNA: TGTGCCACCAGCAGAGTCTTAATATACAGCTATGGCTACACCTTC; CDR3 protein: CATSRVLIYSYGYTF
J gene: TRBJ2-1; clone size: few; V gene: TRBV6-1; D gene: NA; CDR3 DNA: TGTGCCAGCAGTAGAGGGTCGAGCTCCTACAATGAGCAGTTCTTC; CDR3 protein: CASSRGSSSYNEQFF
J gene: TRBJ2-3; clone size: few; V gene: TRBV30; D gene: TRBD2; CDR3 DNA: TGTGCCTGGACATCAGCGGGGGGCCCAGATACGCAGTATTTT; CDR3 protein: CAWTSAGGPDTQYF
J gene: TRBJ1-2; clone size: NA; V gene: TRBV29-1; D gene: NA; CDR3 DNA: TGCAGCGGACAGACGGTTAACTATGGCTACACCTTC; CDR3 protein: CSGQTVNYGYTF
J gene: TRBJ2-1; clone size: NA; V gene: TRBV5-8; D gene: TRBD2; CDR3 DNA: TGTGCCAGCAGCCCAGGTCTCGGACTAGAGCGAGACAATGAGCAGTTCTTC; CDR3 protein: CASSPGLGLERDNEQFF
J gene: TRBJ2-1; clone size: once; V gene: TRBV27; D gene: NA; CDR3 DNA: TGTGCCAGCAGCTTACTCGGGTACAGTGAGCAGTTCTTC; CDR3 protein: CASSLLGYSEQFF
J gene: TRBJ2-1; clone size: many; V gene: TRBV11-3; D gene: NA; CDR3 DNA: TGTGCCAGCAGCTTAGGTTTGGGAAGATTGGGCTACAATGAGCAGTTCTTC; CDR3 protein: CASSLGLGRLGYNEQFF
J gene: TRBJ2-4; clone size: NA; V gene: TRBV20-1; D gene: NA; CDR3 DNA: TGCAGTGCTAGAGGAGGGTTTCCAGCCAAAAACATTCAGTACTTC; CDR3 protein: CSARGGFPAKNIQYF
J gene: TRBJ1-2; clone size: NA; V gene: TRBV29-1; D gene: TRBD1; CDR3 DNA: TGCAGCGTCGGGACAGTCCAGGGCTATGGCTACACCTTC; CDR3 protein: CSVGTVQGYGYTF
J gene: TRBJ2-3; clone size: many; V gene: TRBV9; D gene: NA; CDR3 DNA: TGTGCCAGCAGCGTAGCGACAACAGATACGCAGTATTTT; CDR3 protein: CASSVATTDTQYF
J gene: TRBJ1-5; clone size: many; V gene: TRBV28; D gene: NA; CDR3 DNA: TGTGCCAGCCGAGGGGGGTTGGGCAATCAGCCCCAGCATTTT; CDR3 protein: CASRGGLGNQPQHF
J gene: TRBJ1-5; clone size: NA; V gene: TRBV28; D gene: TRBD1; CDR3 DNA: TGTGCCAGCACCCTCCGGGACAGTTTTTATAGCAATCAGCCCCAGCATTTT; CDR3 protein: CASTLRDSFYSNQPQHF
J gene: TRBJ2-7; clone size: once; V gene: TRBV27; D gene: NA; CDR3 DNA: TGTGCCAGCAGGCCTTTGGGTAGCGCTTCCTACGAGCAGTACTTC; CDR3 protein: CASRPLGSASYEQYF
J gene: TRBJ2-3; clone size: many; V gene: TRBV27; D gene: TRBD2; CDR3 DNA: TGTGCCAGCAGTTTGAGGCGGGGGACCACAGATACGCAGTATTTT; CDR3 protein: CASSLRRGTTDTQYF
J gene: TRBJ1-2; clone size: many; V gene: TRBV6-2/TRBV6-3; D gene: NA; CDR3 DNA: TGTGCCAGCAGTTACCAGGCCAGGGAACATGGCTACACCTTC; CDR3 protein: CASSYQAREHGYTF
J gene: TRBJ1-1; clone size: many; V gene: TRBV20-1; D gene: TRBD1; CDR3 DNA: TGCAGTGCTAGAGATTGGGAGACAGGGTTGAACACTGAAGCTTTCTTT; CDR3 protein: CSARDWETGLNTEAFF
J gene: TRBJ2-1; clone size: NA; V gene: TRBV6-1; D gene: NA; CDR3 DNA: TGTGCCAGCAGGGGGGTCCGGGACAAGATCTACAATGAGCAGTTCTTC; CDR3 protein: CASRGVRDKIYNEQFF
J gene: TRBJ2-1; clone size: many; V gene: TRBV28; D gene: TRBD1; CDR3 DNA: TGTGCCAGCAGGCCTCGACAGGGGAGGAATGAGCAGTTCTTC; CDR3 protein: CASRPRQGRNEQFF
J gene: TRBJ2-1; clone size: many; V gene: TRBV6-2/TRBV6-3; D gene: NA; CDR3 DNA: TGTGCCAGCAGTTCCGGGACTCGGCAGTTCTTC; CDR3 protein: CASSSGTRQFF
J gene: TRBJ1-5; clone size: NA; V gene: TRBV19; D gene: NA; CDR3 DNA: TGTGCCAGTACGGTTTTCGATAGCAATCAGCCCCAGCATTTT; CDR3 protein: CASTVFDSNQPQHF
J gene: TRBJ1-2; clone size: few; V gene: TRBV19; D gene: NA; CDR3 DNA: TGTGCCAGCCAGGGAAGTAACTATGGCTACACCTTC; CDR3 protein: CASQGSNYGYTF
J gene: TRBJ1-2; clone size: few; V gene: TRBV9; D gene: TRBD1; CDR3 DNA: TGTGCCAGCAGCGTAGACAGAGGGACAGGGAAGGGCTATGGCTACACCTTC; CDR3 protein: CASSVDRGTGKGYGYTF
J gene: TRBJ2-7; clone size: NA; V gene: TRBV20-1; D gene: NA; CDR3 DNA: TGCAGTGCTGACCAGGAATCCTACGAGCAGTACTTC; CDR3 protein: CSADQESYEQYF
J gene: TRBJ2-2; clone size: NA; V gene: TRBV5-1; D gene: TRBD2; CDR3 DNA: TGCGCCAGCAGCTTCAGTCTAGCGGGAGGGTTCACCGGGGAGCTGTTTTTT; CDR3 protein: CASSFSLAGGFTGELFF
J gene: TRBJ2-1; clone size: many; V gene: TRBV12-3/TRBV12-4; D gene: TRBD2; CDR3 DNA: TGTGCCAGCAGCTTGACTAGCGGGAGAAAAAATGAGCAGTTCTTC; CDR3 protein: CASSLTSGRKNEQFF
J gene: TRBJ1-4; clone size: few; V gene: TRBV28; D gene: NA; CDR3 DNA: TGTGCCAGCAGTTTATGGGTAATGCGTGAAAAACTGTTTTTT; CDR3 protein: CASSLWVMREKLFF
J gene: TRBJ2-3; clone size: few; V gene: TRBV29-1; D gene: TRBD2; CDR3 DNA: TGCAGCCTCCGCCCGGGACTAACTAGCACAGATACGCAGTATTTT; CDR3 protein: CSLRPGLTSTDTQYF
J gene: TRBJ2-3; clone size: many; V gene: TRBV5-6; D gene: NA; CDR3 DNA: TGTGCCAGCAGCCAGGGGGGGAAGACAGATACGCAGTATTTT; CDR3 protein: CASSQGGKTDTQYF
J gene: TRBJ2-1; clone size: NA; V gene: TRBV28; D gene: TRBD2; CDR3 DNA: TGTGCCAGCAGTTCAAGACTAGCGGGGGGGCAAGGGAAGAATGAGCAGTTCTTC; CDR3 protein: CASSSRLAGGQGKNEQFF
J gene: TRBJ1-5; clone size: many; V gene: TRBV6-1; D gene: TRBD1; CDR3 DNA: TGTGCCAGCAGGGGACAGGGCCCGGATCAGCCCCAGCATTTT; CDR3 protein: CASRGQGPDQPQHF
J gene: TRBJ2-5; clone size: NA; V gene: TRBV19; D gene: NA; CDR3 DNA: TGTGCCAGTAGTATCCAGGGGTCCAGGGAGACCCAGTACTTC; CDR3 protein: CASSIQGSRETQYF
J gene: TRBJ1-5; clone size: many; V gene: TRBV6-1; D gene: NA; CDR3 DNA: TGTGCCAGCAGTGAAGTTTTCTGGCAGCCCCAGCATTTT; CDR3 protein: CASSEVFWQPQHF